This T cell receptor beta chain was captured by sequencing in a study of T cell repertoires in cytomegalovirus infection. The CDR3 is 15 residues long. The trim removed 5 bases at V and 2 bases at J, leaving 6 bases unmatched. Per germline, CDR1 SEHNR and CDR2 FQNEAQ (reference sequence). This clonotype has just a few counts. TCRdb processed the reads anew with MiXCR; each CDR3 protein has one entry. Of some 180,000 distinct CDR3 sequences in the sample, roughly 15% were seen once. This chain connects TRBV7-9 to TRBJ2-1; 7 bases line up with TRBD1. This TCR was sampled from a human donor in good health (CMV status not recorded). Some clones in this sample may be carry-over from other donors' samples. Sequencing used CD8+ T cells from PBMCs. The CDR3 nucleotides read TGTGCCAGCAGCGTTGACAGGGACCCCTACAATGAGCAGTTCTTC. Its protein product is CASSVDRDPYNEQFF.